This T cell receptor (beta chain) was found in a study of blood T cell repertoires in COVID-19. V was pared by 7 bases and J by 2 bases, with 11 bases between. The CDR3 spans 13 residues. The germline gives CDR1 SNHLY, CDR2 FYNNEI. In the source study's methods: Reference gene primer amplification gave nucleated cell count estimates. Libraries were prepared by immunoSEQ multiplex PCR; TCRdb keeps only in-frame clonotypes and omits some of them. The V and J calls and clone size come from that table; D and trimming were worked out from the DNA. In the table there are tens of thousands of clones, 80% of which are singletons.

Sequencing was carried out using peripheral blood. The rearrangement links TRBV2 to TRBJ1-2, with a tentative D call TRBD1 (6 bases). The TCR sequence derives from a human donor in a cohort sampled during active COVID-19. The CDR3 is CASTRTANYGYTF. Written as DNA, the CDR3 is TGTGCCAGCACCCGGACAGCCAACTATGGCTACACCTTC.